This T cell receptor (beta chain) was observed in a study of blood T cell repertoires in COVID-19. Looked up from germline, CDR1 is MNHNS and CDR2 is SASEGT. This CDR3 is 16 amino acids long. Trimming shortened V by 2 bases and J by 0 bases, and 12 bases separated the two germline ends. The data were produced by immunoSEQ multiplex PCR, yet TCRdb's version contains in-frame clones alone and is incomplete. Here the sample spans some 270,000 clones, roughly 90% being singletons. The receptor was derived from a man in his fifties with acute or convalescent COVID-19. The sequenced material came from peripheral blood. This chain uses TRBV6-1 with TRBJ2-3; no clear D. The CDR3 coding sequence is TGTGCCAGCAGTGAACTCCCCTATACTAGCACAGATACGCAGTATTTT. It specifies CASSELPYTSTDTQYF.